The subject of this entry is one TCR beta chain. The V gene's germline CDR1 is MNHEY and CDR2 SVGAGI. V was pared by 5 bases and J by 4 bases, with 14 bases between. The CDR3 length is 14 residues. These data originate in a study of blood T cell repertoires in COVID-19. Original analysis: It was from reference gene primer amplification that nucleated cell counts were estimated. Data came from immunoSEQ multiplex PCR; TCRdb stores just in-frame clones and leaves some out. The DNA gave D and trimming, while V, J and clone size come from that table. The top ten hold 2.5% to 3% of the sample, which has about 69,000 clones, 85% seen once.

This sequence was found in a man of 80 years or more with acute or convalescent COVID-19. V usage is TRBV6-5 and J usage is TRBJ1-2; maybe TRBD1 (6 bases). The sample taken for sequencing was peripheral blood. CDR3 residues: CASSPIQGSYGYTF. DNA of the CDR3: TGTGCCAGCAGTCCAATTCAGGGGAGCTATGGCTACACCTTC.